These 3 T cell receptor beta chains were all obtained from the same sample, sequenced in a study of shared clonotypes between healthy human individuals (TCRdb year 2020). The library was built by means of the immunoSEQ multiplex PCR assay. TCRdb provides this immuneACCESS table in a form limited to in-frame rearrangements. Some clones are lacking; in checked studies, under half of them reflect an unresolved V gene, and why the rest are absent is not known. The sample profile shows around 2.5 million clones; 93% of them were found once. Approximately 0.36% of the sample belongs to the ten largest clones. Source material: naive CD4+ T cells from PBMCs. The cell subset or site label for this specimen denotes: CD45RA+ positively selected. Receptors were obtained from a man aged 18 to 30 in good health. Some clones in this sample may be carry-over from other donors' samples.

Details on this clone: Other DNA sequences within the sample encode an identical CDR3. The chain is built from TRBV11-3 and TRBJ2-2; D perhaps matches TRBD1 (6 bases). V dropped 5 bases and J dropped 5 bases, with 9 bases sitting between them. The CDR3 runs 13 residues. Germline V gene sequence: CDR1 SGHNT, CDR2 YENEEA. The CDR3 DNA sequence: TGTGCCAGCAGCCTACAGGGAACCGGGGAGCTGTTTTTT. This translates into CASSLQGTGELFF.

This chain links TRBV2 with TRBJ2-1; TRBD2 is a possible D gene (6 bases). Per the germline V gene, CDR1 is SNHLY and CDR2 is FYNNEI. The CDR3 loop spans 16 amino acids. The germline V and J ends were trimmed by 2 bases and 0 bases, with 11 bases remaining between them. CDR3 amino acids: CASSETGVSSYNEQFF. Here the CDR3 DNA reads TGTGCCAGCAGTGAAACGGGGGTAAGCTCCTACAATGAGCAGTTCTTC. Full variable domain (remainder filled in from reference TRBV2 and TRBJ2-1): EPEVTQTPSHQVTQMGQEVILRCVPISNHLYFYWYRQILGQKVEFLVSFYNNEISEKSEIFDDQFSVERPDGSNFTLKIRSTKLEDSAMYFCASSETGVSSYNEQFFGPGTRLTVL.

Here the CDR3 reads CASSHTSGGREQYF. The CDR3 DNA sequence: TGTGCCAGTAGTCATACCTCAGGGGGAAGGGAGCAGTACTTC. V is TRBV19 and J is TRBJ2-7; 7 bases map to TRBD1. This CDR3 region has 14 residues. The germline CDR1 and CDR2 sequences are LNHDA and SQIVND (reference sequence). Unmatched junction bases numbered 11, after V lost 5 bases and J lost 7 bases.